The T cell receptor beta chain under discussion was sequenced for a study of CXCR3-negative and CXCR3-positive naive CD8 T cells. Whole-study results and caveats: Within a donor, both naive subsets shared TRBV-TRBJ usage, unlike memory cells. In CXCR3-positive naive cells, the TRB CDR3s were more hydrophobic than in CXCR3-negative naive cells. Comparably high diversity marked both naive subsets, whereas memory CD8+ cells had much lower diversity.

Concerning this clonotype itself: Its antigen is not identified.

CDR1 MNHNY and CDR2 SVGAGI come from the germline V gene (reference sequence). The CDR3 sequence is 12 residues long. UMI-labeled 5' RACE TRB cDNA libraries were prepared from the cells. TCRdb derives one entry per CDR3 protein from the 5' RACE reads, leaving out DNA. The repertoire table contains approximately 90,000 distinct CDR3 sequences. The sorting of each CD8+ T cell subset was done in triplicate, at some 300,000 cells each. Naivety in CD8+ T cells corresponded to a CD45RO-CCR7+CD27+CD95- phenotype. This chain joins TRBV6-6 and TRBJ2-1. The clonotype originates from a human donor in good health. Some clones in this sample may be carry-over from other donors' samples. Material: naive CXCR3+ CD8+ T cells from blood. Described subset: CD45RO-CCR7+CD27+CD95- naive CD8+ T cells expressing CXCR3 (TNR3+). The CDR3 loop is CASSYEYNEQFF.